A single sample gave rise to the 12 T cell receptor beta chains below, sequenced in a study of STAT5B mutations in CD4+ large granular lymphocyte leukemia. Sequencing used immunoSEQ multiplex PCR; TCRdb keeps in-frame clones, though not all of them. The repertoire holds 20,000 to 25,000 clones, 70% to 80% seen once, with roughly 0.4% in the top ten. What was sequenced was CD4+ T cells from blood buffy coats. Every receptor here comes from a human donor in good health.

The chain employs TRBV2 and TRBJ2-5; D remains unclear. The ends were cut back, 7 bases at V and 0 bases at J, with 12 bases in the middle. This CDR3 contains 14 residues. Germline V gene lookup returns CDR1 SNHLY and CDR2 FYNNEI. In nucleotides, the CDR3 is TGTGCCAGCACCGGCAGCCAACACCAAGAGACCCAGTACTTC. Protein sequence: CASTGSQHQETQYF.

This clone was recorded a few times. This sequence joins TRBV6-1 and TRBJ1-2, with 9 bases aligning to TRBD1. This CDR3 has 13 amino acids. Germline CDR1 and CDR2: MNHNS and SASEGT. Trimming at V came to 11 bases and at J to 8 bases, leaving 12 bases not matched to a gene. The CDR3 DNA follows: TGTGCCGGTGTAACGGGACAGGGTGAAGGCTACACCTTC. This encodes CAGVTGQGEGYTF.

This clone showed up just a few times. The chain has TRBV5-4 and TRBJ2-7; 12 bases match TRBD2. The germline V gene encodes CDR1 SGHNT and CDR2 YYREEE (reference sequence). V was clipped by 3 bases and J by 5 bases; unmatched bases: 6. The CDR3 is 15 amino acids. CDR3 coding DNA: TGTGCCAGCAGCTCCCTAGCGGGAGGGGTGAACGAGCAGTACTTC. Translating gives CASSSLAGGVNEQYF.

The chain links TRBV19 to TRBJ1-5; D uncertain. Trimming cost V 3 bases and J 6 bases, with 12 bases left between them. The CDR3 spans 14 residues. Germline values: CDR1 LNHDA, CDR2 SQIVND (reference sequence). CDR3 protein: CASSIGEAGQPQHF. DNA of the CDR3: TGTGCCAGTAGTATCGGAGAGGCAGGTCAGCCCCAGCATTTT.

The rearrangement joins TRBV19 to TRBJ2-1, with TRBD2 matching over 7 bases. Germline assignment: CDR1 LNHDA and CDR2 SQIVND (reference sequence). V trimming: 7 bases; J trimming: 3 bases; junction bases outside the gene matches: 9. The CDR3 length is 15 residues. CDR3 residues: CASTFAGANYNEQFF. In nucleotides, the CDR3 is TGTGCCAGTACTTTCGCGGGAGCGAACTACAATGAGCAGTTCTTC.

CDR3 nucleotides: TGTGCCAGCGGGGGACAGGGCTTGGGCTACACCTTC. Translation: CASGGQGLGYTF. The chain recombines TRBV11-3 with TRBJ1-2; TRBD1 agrees at 9 bases. Germline V gene data show CDR1 as SGHNT and CDR2 as YENEEA. J was trimmed by 8 bases and V by 8 bases; bases with no gene match: 6. This CDR3 has 12 amino acids.

This clone was counted once. The chain links TRBV11-2 to TRBJ2-3; 9 nucleotides align to TRBD2. Germline loops: CDR1 SGHAT, CDR2 FQNNGV. This CDR3 is built from 15 residues. The junction had 2 bases not matched to a gene; V was cut back by 2 bases and J by 2 bases. The CDR3 bases are TGTGCCAGCAGCTTACTAGCGGGGACCACAGATACGCAGTATTTT. It translates to CASSLLAGTTDTQYF.

The chain carries TRBV7-8 and TRBJ2-7; TRBD1 agrees at 10 bases. This CDR3 region has 17 residues. CDR1 SGHVS and CDR2 FQNEAQ come from the germline V gene. The junction had 10 bases not matched to a gene; V was cut back by 0 bases and J by 5 bases. The CDR3 is CASSLAPGTGVHNEQYF. As DNA, the CDR3 is TGTGCCAGCAGCTTAGCGCCGGGGACAGGGGTTCACAACGAGCAGTACTTC.

This rearrangement joins TRBV11-2 to TRBJ2-5; 12 bases agree with TRBD2. Trimming cost V 1 base and J 10 bases; bases outside gene matches: 7. CDR3 length equals 15 residues. Germline V lookup: CDR1 SGHAT, CDR2 FQNNGV. The CDR3 loop reads CASSLGSSGRGDQYF. DNA of the CDR3: TGTGCCAGCAGCTTAGGTTCTAGCGGGAGGGGGGACCAGTACTTC.

The chain links TRBV20-1 to TRBJ2-3; TRBD1 might be the D (6 bases). The ends were cut back, 6 bases at V and 8 bases at J, with 9 bases in the middle. The CDR3 has 10 residues. Per germline, CDR1 DFQATT and CDR2 SNEGSKA (reference sequence). Here the CDR3 reads CSARGGTQYF. The CDR3 DNA reads TGCAGTGCCAGGGGTGGTACGCAGTATTTT.

This clone was observed a single time. The V gene is TRBV2, the J gene TRBJ2-7; 7 positions agree with TRBD2. CDR1 is SNHLY, CDR2 FYNNEI, per germline. This CDR3 is 15 amino acids long. Trimming took 2 bases from V and 5 from J; bases not matched to a gene: 9. This CDR3 reads CASSEHRSRGDEQYF. Here the CDR3 DNA reads TGTGCCAGCAGTGAACACCGGTCTCGGGGGGACGAGCAGTACTTC.

The rearrangement joins TRBV4-1 to TRBJ2-1; D perhaps matches TRBD1 (6 bases). Germline values: CDR1 MGHRA, CDR2 YSYEKL. Trimming cost V 0 bases and J 8 bases, with 14 bases left between them. The CDR3 totals 15 residues. The CDR3 nucleotides read TGCGCCAGCAGCCAAGATCAACAGGGATGGTATGAGCAGTTCTTC. Its protein product is CASSQDQQGWYEQFF.